This passage covers 22 T cell receptor beta chains from one sample sequenced in a study of beta chain features in type 1 diabetes (dated by TCRdb to about 2018). General findings and caveats noted by the study authors: A moderate but significant shortening of TCRB CDR3 length was observed in type 1 diabetes patients in all four CD4+ subsets.

The protocol used for the library was the immunoSEQ multiplex PCR assay. The High Capacity cDNA Reverse Transcription Kit was used to reverse transcribe all of the isolated RNA, meaning that expressed TCRB transcripts were what got sequenced. This immuneACCESS table, as held by TCRdb, lists in-frame sequences with V and J called but not all clones. Of the missing ones, under half trace to an unresolved V gene in checked studies; the others have no known cause. A total of roughly 240,000 clones appear in this sample, around 22% of them only once. The ten largest clones capture roughly 0.011% of the sample. Their antigens are not known. The sequencing sample was made of naive CD4+ T cells from blood. The cell subset or site label of this sample denotes: true naive CD4+ T cells. The origin of the receptors is a woman aged 25 to 39 with type 1 diabetes.

This sequence joins TRBV14 and TRBJ1-2, with D tentatively TRBD1 (6 bases). CDR3 length: 13 residues. Per germline, CDR1 SGHDN and CDR2 FVKESK. V shed 4 bases and J shed 4 bases, with 10 bases lying between them. CDR3 in DNA: TGTGCCAGCAGCCTACAGGGTGGCTATGGCTACACCTTC. It yields the protein CASSLQGGYGYTF.

This sequence joins TRBV21-1 and TRBJ2-7; TRBD1 is the table's D call, not checked against the DNA. TRBV21-1 counts as a pseudogene. The CDR3 is made up of 17 amino acids. This CDR3 reads CASSEGKWTGGFAEQYF. The CDR3 DNA reads as TGTGCCAGCAGCGAAGGGAAGTGGACAGGGGGCTTTGCCGAGCAGTACTTC.

This clone was detected a few times. This sequence joins TRBV2 and TRBJ2-1, with TRBD2 matching over 8 bases. V was pared by 6 bases and J by 6 bases, with 7 bases of the junction left unmatched. This CDR3 has 14 amino acids. CDR1 and CDR2 (germline): SNHLY, FYNNEI. CDR3 nucleotides: TGTGCCAGCAGCCCCGGGACTAGAGTCAATGAGCAGTTCTTC. This codes for CASSPGTRVNEQFF.

This clone turned up a few times. The rearrangement joins TRBV6-5 to TRBJ2-2; a weak D match, TRBD2 (7 bases). Germline-derived CDR1 and CDR2 are MNHEY and SVGAGI. The length of the CDR3 is 15 residues. V was pared by 4 bases and J by 5 bases, with 14 bases between. The CDR3 spells CASSSLSGTTGELFF. The CDR3 nucleotides read TGTGCCAGCAGTTCCCTAAGCGGGACAACCGGGGAGCTGTTTTTT.

This clone came up a few times. The chain combines TRBV5-1 with TRBJ2-7, with TRBD2 identical over 10 bases. The germline CDR1 and CDR2 sequences are SGHRS and YFSETQ. The CDR3 runs to 14 residues. The ends lost 4 bases at V and 3 bases at J; junction bases unmatched: 4. This CDR3 reads CASSPGLASYEQYF. For the CDR3, the DNA is TGCGCCAGCAGCCCGGGACTAGCGAGCTACGAGCAGTACTTC.

The chain couples TRBV9 to TRBJ2-1; D remains unclear. V gave up 0 bases and J gave up 10 bases, with 11 bases separating them. Germline CDR1 is SGDLS and CDR2 is YYNGEE. The CDR3 runs to 13 residues. The CDR3 loop reads CASSVDLSGEQFF. CDR3 bases: TGTGCCAGCAGCGTAGACTTGTCAGGCGAGCAGTTCTTC.

A few counts support this clone. Other DNA variants within this sample encode the same CDR3. The chain recombines TRBV18 with TRBJ1-1; D uncertain. Trimming removed 2 bases at V and 1 base at J, with 5 bases between. This CDR3 has 13 amino acids. Germline assignment: CDR1 KGHSH and CDR2 LQKENI. The CDR3 reads CASSPGQNTEAFF. In DNA, the CDR3 is TGTGCCAGCTCACCAGGCCAGAACACTGAAGCTTTCTTT.

The V and J genes are TRBV7-3 and TRBJ2-1, with 10 bases lining up with TRBD2. The germline CDR1 and CDR2 sequences are SGHTA and FQGTGA. The V gene end was trimmed by 1 base and the J gene end by 9 bases; junction bases not matched to a gene: 6. The CDR3 contains 15 residues. The CDR3 spells CASSLILAGVSEQFF. CDR3 in DNA: TGTGCCAGCAGCTTAATTCTAGCGGGAGTAAGTGAGCAGTTCTTC.

A few counts support this clone. The V and J genes are TRBV10-3 and TRBJ1-1; D is perhaps TRBD1 (5 bases). Germline V CDR1 and CDR2: ENHRY, SYGVKD. The CDR3 contains 13 residues. V lost 6 bases, J lost 1 base, and 9 bases lay in between. The CDR3 region is CAIRNTGNTEAFF. Written as DNA, the CDR3 is TGTGCCATCAGGAATACAGGGAACACTGAAGCTTTCTTT.

The chain uses TRBV2 and TRBJ1-3; D gene ambiguous. Germline loops: CDR1 SNHLY, CDR2 FYNNEI. CDR3 length equals 13 residues. V was cut by 10 bases and J by 3 bases, with 13 bases left in between. CDR3 in amino acids: CATTVLSGNTIYF. The CDR3 nucleotides are TGTGCCACCACGGTTCTAAGTGGAAACACCATATATTTT.

J is TRBJ2-7 and V is TRBV30; 7 bases map to TRBD2. The CDR3 spans 16 residues. The V segment lost 5 bases and the J segment 1 base; nucleotides outside the gene matches: 14. Germline V lookup: CDR1 GTSNPN, CDR2 SVGIG (reference sequence). As DNA, the CDR3 is TGTGCCTGGCGCCTTCCGGGACTAAGGATATCCTACGAGCAGTACTTC. Its protein is CAWRLPGLRISYEQYF.

This clone has more than one count but fewer than ten. The V call is TRBV6-5, the J call TRBJ2-3; D possibly corresponds to TRBD2 (6 bases). With 4 bases removed from V and 3 bases from J, the gap between germline ends came to 14 bases. The CDR3 runs 15 residues. Germline values: CDR1 MNHEY, CDR2 SVGAGI. CDR3 loop: CASSSMAAGTDTQYF. The CDR3 nucleotides are TGTGCCAGCAGTTCCATGGCGGCGGGGACAGATACGCAGTATTTT.

This clone was counted between two and nine times. The CDR3 DNA follows: TGCGCCAGCAGCTTGGGGGCCAGAGCGGGGACGCAAGAGCAGTTCTTC. Its translation is CASSLGARAGTQEQFF. The chain is built from TRBV5-1 and TRBJ2-1; 7 nucleotides match TRBD2. The ends lost 0 bases at V and 10 bases at J; junction bases unmatched: 13. The CDR3 contains 16 residues. CDR1 is SGHRS and CDR2 is YFSETQ in the germline V gene.

The chain uses TRBV11-2 and TRBJ2-7, with 7 bases that match TRBD1. This CDR3 region has 13 residues. Germline loops: CDR1 SGHAT, CDR2 FQNNGV. V dropped 5 bases and J dropped 4; count of bases not matched to a gene: 5. The chain's CDR3 is CASSPGTAYEQYF. The DNA of the CDR3 is TGTGCCAGCAGCCCCGGGACAGCATACGAGCAGTACTTC.

J is TRBJ2-7 and V is TRBV19; D ambiguous. The CDR3 has 15 residues. Germline V gene lookup returns CDR1 LNHDA and CDR2 SQIVND (reference sequence). V lost 1 base and J 3 bases, leaving 13 bases between the germline ends. The CDR3 sequence: CASSIVGRFSYEQYF. The CDR3 nucleotides are TGTGCCAGTAGTATAGTAGGCAGGTTCAGCTACGAGCAGTACTTC.

This clone was seen only a few times. At one of its ends the junction is not consistent with the germline gene, which may arise from a read error. The J gene is TRBJ2-5, the V gene TRBV7-7; the match to TRBD1 covers 9 bases. The length of the CDR3 is 17 residues. Per the germline V gene, CDR1 is SSHAT and CDR2 is FNYEAQ (reference sequence). In nucleotides, the CDR3 is TGTGCTAGCAGCTTACTCCCGGACAGGGGTGTGAGAGAGACCCAGTACTTC. This gives the protein CASSLLPDRGVRETQYF.

V gene TRBV2 combines with J gene TRBJ2-7; 13 positions agree with TRBD2. Germline trimming cut 8 bases from V and 7 bases from J; bases unmatched to any gene: 2. The germline V gene encodes CDR1 SNHLY and CDR2 FYNNEI. CDR3 length: 12 residues. CDR3 protein: CASGLAGVEQYF. In DNA form, the CDR3 reads TGTGCCAGCGGACTAGCGGGAGTGGAGCAGTACTTC.

The V and J genes are TRBV4-1 and TRBJ1-2; maybe TRBD1 (5 bases). The CDR3 is 13 residues long. V lost 1 base to trimming and J lost 4 bases, with 7 bases between them. In germline, CDR1 is MGHRA, CDR2 YSYEKL. Here the CDR3 DNA reads TGCGCCAGCAGCCAAGCGGGGGGCTATGGCTACACCTTC. Translated, it gives CASSQAGGYGYTF.

There are a few counts of this clone. The V and J genes are TRBV10-3 and TRBJ2-2; 13 bases align to TRBD2. The CDR3 contains 16 residues. Germline V gene sequence: CDR1 ENHRY, CDR2 SYGVKD. The V gene end was trimmed by 6 bases and the J gene end by 7 bases; junction bases not matched to a gene: 8. CDR3 region: CAIRIGLAGAGGELFF. The DNA for the CDR3 is TGTGCCATCAGGATTGGACTAGCGGGAGCGGGCGGGGAGCTGTTTTTT.

The sample holds a few counts of this clone. The J gene is TRBJ2-2, the V gene TRBV5-4; the match to TRBD2 covers 10 bases. The CDR3 has 16 amino acids. J gave up 0 bases and V 4 bases, and 3 bases lay outside the gene matches. Germline CDR1 is SGHNT and CDR2 is YYREEE (reference sequence). The CDR3: CASSRGLAANTGELFF. The CDR3 bases are TGTGCCAGCAGCAGAGGACTAGCGGCGAACACCGGGGAGCTGTTTTTT.

CDR3 loop: CASSTGLAEETQYF. The DNA for the CDR3 is TGCGCCAGCAGCACGGGACTAGCGGAAGAGACCCAGTACTTC. The chain recombines TRBV5-1 with TRBJ2-5, with TRBD2 matching over 11 bases. The germline CDR1 and CDR2 sequences are SGHRS and YFSETQ. J lost 3 bases, V lost 4 bases, and 2 bases had no gene match. This CDR3 comprises 14 residues.

Only a few counts were recorded for this clone. This chain uses TRBV29-1 with TRBJ2-1; 11 nucleotides agree with TRBD1. The CDR3 runs 14 residues. V was clipped by 4 bases and J by 9 bases; unmatched bases: 8. The germline V gene encodes CDR1 SQVTM and CDR2 ANQGSEA. In DNA, the CDR3 is TGCAGCGTTGGGCGGGACAGGGGGGTAGGTGAGCAGTTCTTC. Translated: CSVGRDRGVGEQFF.